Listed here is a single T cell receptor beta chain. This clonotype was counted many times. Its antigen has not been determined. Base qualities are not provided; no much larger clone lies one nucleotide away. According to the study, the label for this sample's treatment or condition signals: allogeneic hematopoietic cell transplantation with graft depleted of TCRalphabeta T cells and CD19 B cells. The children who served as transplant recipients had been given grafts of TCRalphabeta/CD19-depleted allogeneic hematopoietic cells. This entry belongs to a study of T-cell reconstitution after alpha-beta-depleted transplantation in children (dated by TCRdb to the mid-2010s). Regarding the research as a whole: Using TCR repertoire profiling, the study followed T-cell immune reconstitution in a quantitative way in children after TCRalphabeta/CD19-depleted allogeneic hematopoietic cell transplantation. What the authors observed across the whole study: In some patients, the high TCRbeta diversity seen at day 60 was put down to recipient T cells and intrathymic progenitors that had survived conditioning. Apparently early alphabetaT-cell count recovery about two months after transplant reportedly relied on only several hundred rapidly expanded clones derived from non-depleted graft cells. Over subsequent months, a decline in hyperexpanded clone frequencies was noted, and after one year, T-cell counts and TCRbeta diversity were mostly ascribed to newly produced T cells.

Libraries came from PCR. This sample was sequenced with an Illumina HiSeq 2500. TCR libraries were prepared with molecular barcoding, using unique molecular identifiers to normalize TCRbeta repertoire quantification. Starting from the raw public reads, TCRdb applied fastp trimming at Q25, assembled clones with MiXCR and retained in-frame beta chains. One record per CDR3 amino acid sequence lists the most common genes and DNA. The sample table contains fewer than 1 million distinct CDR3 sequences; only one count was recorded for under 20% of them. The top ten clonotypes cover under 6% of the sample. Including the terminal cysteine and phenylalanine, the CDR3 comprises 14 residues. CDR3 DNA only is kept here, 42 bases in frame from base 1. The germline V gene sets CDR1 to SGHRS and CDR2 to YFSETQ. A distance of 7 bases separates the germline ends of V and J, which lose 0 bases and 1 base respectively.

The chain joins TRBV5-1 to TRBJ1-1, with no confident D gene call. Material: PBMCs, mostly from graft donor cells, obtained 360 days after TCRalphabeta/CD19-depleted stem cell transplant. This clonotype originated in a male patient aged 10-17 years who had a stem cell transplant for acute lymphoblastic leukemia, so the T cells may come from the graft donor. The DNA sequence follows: TGCGCCAGCAGCTTGGACACCCGGAACACTGAAGCTTTCTTT. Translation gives CASSLDTRNTEAFF. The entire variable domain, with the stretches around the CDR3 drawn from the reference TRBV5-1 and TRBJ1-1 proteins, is KAGVTQTPRYLIKTRGQQVTLSCSPISGHRSVSWYQQTPGQGLQFLFEYFSETQRNKGNFPGRFSGRQFSNSRSEMNVSTLELGDSALYLCASSLDTRNTEAFFGQGTRLTVV.